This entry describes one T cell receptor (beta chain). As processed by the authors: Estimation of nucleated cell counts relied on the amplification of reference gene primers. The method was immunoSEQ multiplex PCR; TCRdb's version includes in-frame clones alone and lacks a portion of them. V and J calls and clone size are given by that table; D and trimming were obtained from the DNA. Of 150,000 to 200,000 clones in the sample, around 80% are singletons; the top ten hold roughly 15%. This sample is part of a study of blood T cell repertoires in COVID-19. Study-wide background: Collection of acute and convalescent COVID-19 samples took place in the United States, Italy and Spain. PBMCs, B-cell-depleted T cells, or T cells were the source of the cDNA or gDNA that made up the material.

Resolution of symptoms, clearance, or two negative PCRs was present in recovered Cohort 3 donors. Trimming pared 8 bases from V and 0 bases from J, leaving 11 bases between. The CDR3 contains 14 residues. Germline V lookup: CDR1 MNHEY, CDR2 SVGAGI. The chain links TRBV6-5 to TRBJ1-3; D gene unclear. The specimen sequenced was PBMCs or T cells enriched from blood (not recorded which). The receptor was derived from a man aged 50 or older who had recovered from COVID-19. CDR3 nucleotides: TGTGCCAGCTTCCCTTCCCTCTCTGGAAACACCATATATTTT. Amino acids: CASFPSLSGNTIYF.